This T cell receptor (beta chain) came from a study of PD-1 blockade in mismatch repair-deficient tumors. V lost 7 bases to trimming and J lost 0 bases, with 9 bases between them. Germline-derived CDR1 and CDR2 are MNHNS and SASEGT. This CDR3 contains 13 residues. In its sample, this clone was seen once. Profiling relied on immunoSEQ multiplex PCR, and the TCRdb table lists in-frame clones only, not all of them. The data show 39,000 or so clones, approximately 80% seen once. The receptor was isolated from an adult with mismatch repair-deficient cancer. The rearrangement joins TRBV6-1 to TRBJ1-2, with D perhaps matching TRBD1 (5 bases). Sequenced here: PBMCs, sampled 38 weeks after starting pembrolizumab. The CDR3: CASNHRTNYGYTF. As DNA, the CDR3 is TGTGCCAGCAACCACAGGACTAACTATGGCTACACCTTC.